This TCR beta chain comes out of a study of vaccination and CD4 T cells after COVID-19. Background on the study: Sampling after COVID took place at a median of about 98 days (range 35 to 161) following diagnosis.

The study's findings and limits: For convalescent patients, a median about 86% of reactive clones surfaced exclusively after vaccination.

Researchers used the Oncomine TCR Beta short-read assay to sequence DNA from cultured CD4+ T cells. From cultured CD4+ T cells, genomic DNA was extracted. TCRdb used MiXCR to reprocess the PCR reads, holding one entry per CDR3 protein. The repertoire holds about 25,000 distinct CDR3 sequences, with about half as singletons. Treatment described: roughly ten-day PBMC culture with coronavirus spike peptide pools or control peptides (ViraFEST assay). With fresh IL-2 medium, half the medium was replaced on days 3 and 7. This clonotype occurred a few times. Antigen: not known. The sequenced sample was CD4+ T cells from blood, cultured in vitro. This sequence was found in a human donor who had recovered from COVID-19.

The CDR3 loop is CASSPTRRGYSNQPQHF. In DNA form, the CDR3 reads TGTGCCAGCAGCCCGACTCGGAGAGGGTATAGCAATCAGCCCCAGCATTTT. The chain recombines TRBV7-2 with TRBJ1-5, with D uncertain. V was clipped by 5 bases and J by 0 bases, with 17 bases between them. The germline V gene has CDR1 SGHTA and CDR2 FQGNSA. This CDR3 has 17 residues. Complete variable domain (other parts from reference TRBV7-2 and TRBJ1-5): GAGVSQSPSNKVTEKGKDVELRCDPISGHTALYWYRQSLGQGLEFLIYFQGNSAPDKSGLPSDRFSAERTGGSVSTLTIQRTQQEDSAVYLCASSPTRRGYSNQPQHFGDGTRLSIL.